Described below is a single TCR beta chain sequence and its context. The antigen is not known. The sample originates from a study of T cell repertoires in cytomegalovirus infection. Study-wide results and caveats: Ex vivo responses were dominated by HLA-C-restricted CMV-specific TCR beta clonotypes.

The length of the CDR3 is 11 residues. The germline V gene has CDR1 SGHTA and CDR2 FQGNSA. With 5 bases removed from V and 11 bases from J, the gap between germline ends came to 13 bases. TCRdb redid the calling of the reads with MiXCR, one entry per CDR3 protein. The sample lists almost 90,000 distinct CDR3 sequences; 25% to 30% were seen once. The chain has TRBV7-2 and TRBJ2-7; no reliable D call. The clonotype comes from a human donor in good health (CMV status not recorded). Some clones in this sample may be carry-over from other donors' samples. The specimen comprised CD8+ T cells from cultured PBMCs, sampled from culture after CMV antigen stimulation. CDR3: CASSPGTLKYF. The CDR3 nucleotides read TGTGCCAGCAGCCCAGGTACATTGAAGTACTTC. Together with reference TRBV7-2 and TRBJ2-7, the CDR3 gives the full variable domain: GAGVSQSPSNKVTEKGKDVELRCDPISGHTALYWYRQSLGQGLEFLIYFQGNSAPDKSGLPSDRFSAERTGGSVSTLTIQRTQQEDSAVYLCASSPGTLKYFGPGTRLTVT.